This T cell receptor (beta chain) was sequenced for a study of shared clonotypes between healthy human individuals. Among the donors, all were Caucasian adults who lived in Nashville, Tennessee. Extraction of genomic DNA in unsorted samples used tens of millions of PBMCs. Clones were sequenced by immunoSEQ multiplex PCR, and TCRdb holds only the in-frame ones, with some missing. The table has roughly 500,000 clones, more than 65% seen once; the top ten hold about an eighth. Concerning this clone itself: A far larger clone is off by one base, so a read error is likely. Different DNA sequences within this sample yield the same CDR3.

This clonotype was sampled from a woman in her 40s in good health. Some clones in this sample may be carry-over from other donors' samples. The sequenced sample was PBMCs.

The CDR3 region has the DNA TGTGCCAGTAGTCCTCCAGCTCAGGGAAACACTGAAGCTTTCTTT. This translates into CASSPPAQGNTEAFF. This chain uses TRBV19 with TRBJ1-1, with D maybe TRBD1 (5 bases). With 5 bases removed from V and 2 bases from J, the gap between germline ends came to 15 bases. CDR3 length equals 15 residues. Germline CDR1 LNHDA, CDR2 SQIVND (reference sequence).